These T cell receptor beta chains were read from a single sample in a study of T cells in Graves' hyperthyroidism and ophthalmopathy. TCRdb passed the multiplex PCR reads through MiXCR, listing each CDR3 protein once. The sample holds about 300,000 distinct CDR3 sequences, roughly 17% seen once. Sequencing was performed on blood. The receptors shown here come from a man between 25 and 39 years old with Graves' hyperthyroidism. CDR3s include the opening cysteine and the closing phenylalanine or tryptophan. Fields, in order: CDR3 protein, CDR3 DNA, clone size, V gene, J gene, D gene. D genes are given only for firm matches. Only some rows state a clone size, as once, few, many or a class for expanded clones.

CASSRTRGVPGVDTQYF	TGTGCCAGCAGCCGAACTCGGGGCGTTCCAGGGGTAGATACGCAGTATTTT	many	TRBV11-2	TRBJ2-3	-
CAWRRVRMNTEAFF	TGTGCCTGGAGAAGGGTCCGGATGAACACTGAAGCTTTCTTT	many	TRBV30	TRBJ1-1	-
CASSVLNQPQHF	TGTGCCAGCAGCGTATTAAATCAGCCCCAGCATTTT	few	TRBV28	TRBJ1-5	-
CSAWGYGESAGYSYEQYF	TGCAGTGCTTGGGGCTATGGGGAGTCGGCCGGCTACTCCTACGAGCAGTACTTC	many	TRBV20-1	TRBJ2-7	-
CSATTGDSGETQYF	TGCAGTGCTACAACGGGAGATTCGGGGGAGACCCAGTACTTC	-	TRBV20-1	TRBJ2-5	-
CASSQDSGTGSGELFF	TGTGCCAGCAGCCAAGATTCCGGGACGGGTTCCGGGGAGCTGTTTTTT	-	TRBV4-2	TRBJ2-2	-
CASRPGLANTYEQYF	TGTGCCAGCAGACCAGGACTAGCGAACACCTACGAGCAGTACTTC	many	TRBV6-1	TRBJ2-7	TRBD2
CASSITGTNNQPQHF	TGTGCCAGTAGTATCACCGGGACCAACAATCAGCCCCAGCATTTT	-	TRBV19	TRBJ1-5	-
CASSLLGQETGELFF	TGTGCCAGCTCACTCCTGGGACAAGAAACCGGGGAGCTGTTTTTT	-	TRBV18	TRBJ2-2	-
CASSLGGTPEGKLFF	TGTGCCAGCAGCTTGGGCGGGACCCCGGAGGGGAAACTGTTTTTT	-	TRBV5-6	TRBJ1-4	-
CASSASREETQYF	TGTGCCAGCAGTGCCAGCAGGGAAGAGACCCAGTACTTC	many	TRBV2	TRBJ2-5	-
CASSQGLGVPGETPGTTSYEQYF	TGTGCCAGCAGCCAAGGCCTGGGGGTGCCTGGAGAAACACCCGGGACTACCTCCTACGAGCAGTACTTC	-	TRBV14	TRBJ2-7	TRBD2
CASSLRGNSGNTIYF	TGTGCCAGCAGTTTGCGGGGGAACTCTGGAAACACCATATATTTT	-	TRBV12-3/TRBV12-4	TRBJ1-3	-
CASSVEGIGAQPQHF	TGCGCCAGCAGCGTGGAAGGAATCGGGGCTCAGCCCCAGCATTTT	once	TRBV5-1	TRBJ1-5	-
CSARDAQRYNEQFF	TGCAGTGCTAGAGATGCTCAGCGATACAATGAGCAGTTCTTC	many	TRBV20-1	TRBJ2-1	-
CASSPGLGQGSYEQYF	TGCGCCAGCAGCCCAGGTCTGGGACAGGGTTCTTACGAGCAGTACTTC	many	TRBV5-1	TRBJ2-7	TRBD1
CASTAEETQYF	TGTGCCAGCACCGCGGAAGAGACCCAGTACTTC	-	TRBV7-9	TRBJ2-5	-
CASSLMGQVEQYF	TGCGCCAGCAGCTTGATGGGGCAGGTCGAGCAGTACTTC	many	TRBV5-1	TRBJ2-7	-
CAWSWEGNEQFF	TGTGCCTGGAGTTGGGAGGGGAATGAGCAGTTCTTC	many	TRBV30	TRBJ2-1	TRBD2
CASSLTGHRTGELFF	TGTGCCAGCAGCTTGACGGGACACCGCACCGGGGAGCTGTTTTTT	-	TRBV5-6	TRBJ2-2	-
CASSLATDQPQHF	TGTGCCAGCAGTTTAGCGACGGATCAGCCCCAGCATTTT	many	TRBV12-3/TRBV12-4	TRBJ1-5	-
CASSAKTSGMYTGELFF	TGTGCCAGCAGCGCCAAGACTAGCGGGATGTACACCGGGGAGCTGTTTTTT	-	TRBV7-9	TRBJ2-2	TRBD2
CATSDPPGHTQYF	TGTGCCACCAGTGACCCTCCGGGACATACGCAGTATTTT	many	TRBV24-1	TRBJ2-3	-
CASSMRVGWTSPLHF	TGTGCCAGTAGTATGAGGGTCGGCTGGACCTCACCCCTCCACTTT	-	TRBV19	TRBJ1-6	-
CASSQFGSTQPQHF	TGCGCCAGCAGCCAATTTGGTTCCACCCAGCCCCAGCATTTT	many	TRBV4-1	TRBJ1-5	-
CSGGVASSYNEQFF	TGCAGTGGGGGGGTAGCGAGCTCCTACAATGAGCAGTTCTTC	-	TRBV20-1	TRBJ2-1	-
CASGSPYEQYF	TGTGCCAGTGGGAGCCCCTACGAGCAGTACTTC	-	TRBV6-1	TRBJ2-7	-
CASSGEGSTEAFF	TGTGCCAGCAGCGGCGAGGGGAGCACTGAAGCTTTCTTT	many	TRBV2	TRBJ1-1	-
CASSFQMNTEAFF	TGTGCCAGCAGTTTTCAGATGAACACTGAAGCTTTCTTT	few	TRBV6-4	TRBJ1-1	-
CAIFSGQGSNEQFF	TGTGCCATCTTTTCCGGACAGGGAAGCAATGAGCAGTTCTTC	-	TRBV10-3	TRBJ2-1	TRBD1
CAITQGLGDSPLHF	TGTGCCATCACCCAGGGTCTCGGGGATTCACCCCTCCACTTT	-	TRBV10-3	TRBJ1-6	-
CASSLVLAGGHQFF	TGTGCCAGCAGCTTAGTACTAGCGGGAGGACATCAGTTCTTC	many	TRBV7-2	TRBJ2-1	TRBD2